The 27 T cell receptor beta chains presented below share a single source sample, sequenced in a study of blood T cell repertoires in COVID-19. TCRdb's table, derived via immunoSEQ multiplex PCR, lists solely in-frame clones and lacks some. The sample holds fewer than 250,000 clones, around four fifths seen once. Sequencing input: peripheral blood. These receptors originate from a woman in her thirties or forties with active or convalescent COVID-19.

The chain couples TRBV9 to TRBJ1-1; TRBD1 might be the D (5 bases). V dropped 0 bases and J dropped 3 bases, with 12 bases sitting between them. In germline, CDR1 is SGDLS, CDR2 YYNGEE. The length of the CDR3 is 15 residues. The CDR3 coding sequence is TGTGCCAGCAGCGTAGCTTCGGCGGGGGACACTGAAGCTTTCTTT. Translation: CASSVASAGDTEAFF.

J is TRBJ1-5 and V is TRBV10-3; D gene ambiguous. This CDR3 comprises 13 residues. Germline V gene data show CDR1 as ENHRY and CDR2 as SYGVKD. Trimming shortened V by 10 bases and J by 3 bases, and 13 bases separated the two germline ends. The CDR3: CATLRGYNQPQHF. The CDR3 region has the DNA TGTGCCACCTTGCGGGGATACAATCAGCCCCAGCATTTT.

This clone was detected only a few times. The gene calls are TRBV11-1 and TRBJ1-2; D unclear. This CDR3 contains 14 residues. From germline, CDR1 is SGHAT and CDR2 FQDESV (reference sequence). Trimming left V 1 base short and J 5 bases short, with 11 bases between. CDR3: CASSLEVSEYGYTF. CDR3 DNA sequence: TGTGCCAGCAGCTTAGAAGTGAGCGAGTATGGCTACACCTTC. Full variable domain (outside the CDR3, taken from reference TRBV11-1 and TRBJ1-2): EAEVAQSPRYKITEKSQAVAFWCDPISGHATLYWYRQILGQGPELLVQFQDESVVDDSQLPKDRFSAERLKGVDSTLKIQPAELGDSAMYLCASSLEVSEYGYTFGSGTRLTVV.

This chain links TRBV7-2 with TRBJ1-1; D is possibly TRBD1 (5 bases). CDR3 length: 16 residues. From germline, CDR1 is SGHTA and CDR2 FQGNSA. The V gene lost 3 bases and the J gene lost 1 base, with 15 bases spanning the gap. CDR3 sequence (DNA): TGTGCCAGCAGCTTTTATCAGGGCGCGAGGAACACTGAAGCTTTCTTT. Amino acid sequence: CASSFYQGARNTEAFF. Supplemented by reference TRBV7-2 and TRBJ1-1, the full variable domain reads GAGVSQSPSNKVTEKGKDVELRCDPISGHTALYWYRQSLGQGLEFLIYFQGNSAPDKSGLPSDRFSAERTGGSVSTLTIQRTQQEDSAVYLCASSFYQGARNTEAFFGQGTRLTVV.

This clone appeared a few times. V and J are TRBV29-1 and TRBJ1-2; D is unclear. V was pared by 1 base and J by 8 bases, with 11 bases between. The CDR3 consists of 12 residues. The germline CDR1 and CDR2 sequences are SQVTM and ANQGSEA. Here the CDR3 DNA reads TGCAGCGTTGAAGGTAGCCATGGCGGCTACACCTTC. This encodes CSVEGSHGGYTF.

The chain couples TRBV7-3 to TRBJ2-7, with 7 nucleotides matching TRBD1. The V segment lost 2 bases and the J segment 0 bases; nucleotides outside the gene matches: 4. The CDR3 consists of 15 residues. Germline CDR1 reads SGHTA; CDR2 reads FQGTGA. This CDR3 reads CASSLFGDSSYEQYF. CDR3 DNA sequence: TGTGCCAGCAGCTTATTCGGGGACAGCTCCTACGAGCAGTACTTC.

This chain joins TRBV10-3 and TRBJ1-4, with D perhaps TRBD1 (5 bases). CDR1 ENHRY and CDR2 SYGVKD come from the germline V gene. This CDR3 contains 14 residues. The V gene lost 2 bases and the J gene lost 8 bases, with 12 bases spanning the gap. The CDR3, as DNA: TGTGCCATCAGTGAGATTCTAGGGGAAGAAAAACTGTTTTTT. Its translation: CAISEILGEEKLFF.

The CDR3 DNA follows: TGTGCCAGCAGCTACGAACGGGACTACCGATACGGTGAGCAGTTCTTC. It encodes CASSYERDYRYGEQFF. The chain joins TRBV5-8 to TRBJ2-1; 7 positions agree with TRBD2. Germline lookup yields CDR1 SGHTS and CDR2 YDEGEE. The length of the CDR3 is 16 residues. Losses at the gene ends were 3 bases for V and 9 bases for J; bases not matched to a gene: 15.

V is TRBV4-1 and J is TRBJ2-7; 13 positions agree with TRBD2. The CDR3 sequence is 16 residues long. The germline gives CDR1 MGHRA, CDR2 YSYEKL. Unmatched junction bases numbered 5, after V lost 0 bases and J lost 6 bases. For the CDR3, the DNA is TGCGCCAGCAGCCAAGATCAAGGACTAGCGGGGGCCGAGCAGTACTTC. Translating it yields CASSQDQGLAGAEQYF.

CDR3 loop: CASSQQGRTGELFF. Written as DNA, the CDR3 is TGTGCCAGCAGCCAACAGGGTAGGACCGGGGAGCTGTTTTTT. The chain recombines TRBV3-1 (or the pseudogene TRBV3-2) with TRBJ2-2; possible D gene TRBD1, 5 bases. Germline CDR1 is LGHDT and CDR2 is YNNKEL (reference sequence). The CDR3 contains 14 residues. V was pared by 2 bases and J by 5 bases, with 9 bases between.

This sequence joins TRBV30 and TRBJ1-4, with D perhaps matching TRBD1 (6 bases). V lost 0 bases and J lost 4, with 18 bases in between. There are 17 residues in the CDR3. Germline assignment: CDR1 GTSNPN and CDR2 SVGIG (reference sequence). The DNA for the CDR3 is TGTGCCTGGAGTGTATTAGCACCGGGACACGTTAATGAAAAACTGTTTTTT. This sequence encodes CAWSVLAPGHVNEKLFF.

The rearrangement uses TRBV7-2 and TRBJ1-2, with D possibly matching TRBD1 (6 bases). With 4 bases removed from V and 4 bases from J, the gap between germline ends came to 16 bases. Germline assignment: CDR1 SGHTA and CDR2 FQGNSA. CDR3 length: 15 residues. CDR3 loop: CASSSARAGAYGYTF. In DNA form, the CDR3 reads TGTGCCAGCAGCTCGGCCCGGGCAGGGGCCTATGGCTACACCTTC.

The chain joins TRBV7-3 to TRBJ2-7; 8 bases are a match to TRBD1. V gave up 1 base and J gave up 5 bases; unmatched junction bases: 10. The length of the CDR3 is 16 residues. Germline CDR1 reads SGHTA; CDR2 reads FQGTGA. CDR3 sequence: CASSLIGTGGFDEQYF. DNA for the CDR3: TGTGCCAGCAGCTTAATCGGAACAGGGGGATTTGACGAGCAGTACTTC.

This sequence joins TRBV10-1 and TRBJ2-3, with D perhaps TRBD2 (5 bases). Trimming stripped 6 bases from V and 1 base from J, with 17 bases between. The CDR3 runs 16 residues. Germline CDR1 reads WNHNN; CDR2 reads SYGVQD (reference sequence). The CDR3 region is CASSPPQRRRTDTQYF. In nucleotides, the CDR3 is TGCGCCAGCAGCCCCCCCCAGCGGAGACGCACAGATACGCAGTATTTT.

The CDR3 DNA sequence: TGTGCCAGCAGGACAGGGGATTCACCCCTCCACTTT. It specifies CASRTGDSPLHF. The chain combines TRBV12-3 or TRBV12-4 with TRBJ1-6; 8 positions match TRBD1. CDR3 length: 12 residues. V gave up 6 bases and J gave up 8 bases; unmatched junction bases: 0.

This chain links TRBV6-5 with TRBJ2-7; TRBD2 might be the D (5 bases). Germline loops: CDR1 MNHEY, CDR2 SVGAGI. CDR3 length equals 15 residues. Trimming stripped 2 bases from V and 2 bases from J, with 13 bases between. CDR3 sequence: CASSYLATIPYEQYF. The CDR3 nucleotides read TGTGCCAGCAGTTACCTGGCGACTATCCCCTACGAGCAGTACTTC.

The genes are TRBV29-1 and TRBJ2-1, with 12 bases aligning to TRBD2. V lost 2 bases and J lost 7; bases outside the gene matches: 21. The germline CDR1 and CDR2 sequences are SQVTM and ANQGSEA. This CDR3 region has 20 residues. The CDR3 protein is CSVEKGDRRLLGLAGNEQFF. CDR3 DNA: TGCAGCGTTGAAAAAGGGGACAGGCGATTACTAGGACTAGCGGGAAATGAGCAGTTCTTC.

The chain carries TRBV9 and TRBJ1-6, with 7 positions matching TRBD1. Germline lookup yields CDR1 SGDLS and CDR2 YYNGEE. Trimming cost V 0 bases and J 7 bases; bases outside gene matches: 10. The CDR3 has 17 residues. In nucleotides, the CDR3 is TGTGCCAGCAGCGTAGGCTTATCCGGGACAGAAAATTCACCCCTCCACTTT. Residues: CASSVGLSGTENSPLHF.

The rearrangement joins TRBV7-3 to TRBJ2-3, with D possibly TRBD1 on 5 matching bases. Deletions cut 1 base from V and 2 bases from J, with 16 bases between. Germline V gene data show CDR1 as SGHTA and CDR2 as FQGTGA. The CDR3 covers 17 residues. CDR3: CASSLNQGRANTDTQYF. CDR3 nucleotide sequence: TGTGCCAGCAGCTTAAATCAGGGCAGGGCTAACACAGATACGCAGTATTTT. The full variable domain, rest sourced from reference TRBV7-3 and TRBJ2-3, is GAGVSQTPSNKVTEKGKYVELRCDPISGHTALYWYRQSLGQGPEFLIYFQGTGAADDSGLPNDRFFAVRPEGSVSTLKIQRTERGDSAVYLCASSLNQGRANTDTQYFGPGTRLTVL.

The rearrangement links TRBV5-8 to TRBJ2-7; D is unclear. The CDR3 has 13 residues. Germline lookup yields CDR1 SGHTS and CDR2 YDEGEE. V dropped 0 bases and J dropped 3 bases, with 7 bases sitting between them. In DNA form, the CDR3 reads TGTGCCAGCAGCTTGGGACAAGTCTACGAGCAGTACTTC. Translation: CASSLGQVYEQYF.

This chain connects TRBV9 to TRBJ1-2; TRBD1 agrees at 8 bases. V lost 4 bases and J lost 4; bases outside the gene matches: 6. This CDR3 is built from 14 residues. Per germline, CDR1 SGDLS and CDR2 YYNGEE. For the CDR3, the DNA is TGTGCCAGCAGCACGGGACAGGTCATCTATGGCTACACCTTC. Translation: CASSTGQVIYGYTF.

CDR3 bases: TGTGCCAGCAGTTCACAGGGGGCAAGCTATGGCTACACCTTC. Translation: CASSSQGASYGYTF. The rearrangement joins TRBV27 to TRBJ1-2, with TRBD1 identical over 9 bases. The CDR3 is 14 residues long. Germline V gene sequence: CDR1 MNHEY, CDR2 SMNVEV (reference sequence). V lost 4 bases to trimming and J lost 4 bases; unmatched junction nucleotides: 4.

This chain uses TRBV15 with TRBJ2-1, with 8 bases fitting TRBD2. This CDR3 comprises 16 residues. Germline V CDR1 and CDR2: LNHNV, YYDKDF (reference sequence). V shed 4 bases and J 9 bases; nucleotides not matched to a gene: 14. The CDR3 spells CATSTPPAGGLSEQFF. The CDR3 DNA is TGTGCCACCAGCACCCCTCCGGCGGGGGGCCTCAGTGAGCAGTTCTTC.

The chain couples TRBV19 to TRBJ1-4; 9 bases map to TRBD1. Germline-derived CDR1 and CDR2 are LNHDA and SQIVND (reference sequence). The CDR3 is made up of 15 amino acids. V gave up 4 bases and J gave up 7 bases; unmatched junction bases: 7. The CDR3 nucleotides are TGTGCCAGTAGTACCCGACAGGGGGTTACTGAAAAACTGTTTTTT. Its translation: CASSTRQGVTEKLFF.

This clone appeared once. The DNA of the CDR3 is TGTGCCAGTACTGAGCGGGGGGCTTGGGCCGGGGAGCTGTTTTTT. The encoded protein is CASTERGAWAGELFF. The chain uses TRBV19 and TRBJ2-2; 9 bases agree with TRBD2. J lost 6 bases, V lost 7 bases, and 9 bases had no gene match. This CDR3 has 15 amino acids. The germline V gene has CDR1 LNHDA and CDR2 SQIVND (reference sequence). Full variable domain (remainder filled in from reference TRBV19 and TRBJ2-2): DGGITQSPKYLFRKEGQNVTLSCEQNLNHDAMYWYRQDPGQGLRLIYYSQIVNDFQKGDIAEGYSVSREKKESFPLTVTSAQKNPTAFYLCASTERGAWAGELFFGEGSRLTVL.

The J gene is TRBJ1-1, the V gene TRBV25-1, with TRBD1 identical over 10 bases. Germline V gene sequence: CDR1 MGHDK, CDR2 SYGVNS. J was trimmed by 4 bases and V by 7 bases; bases with no gene match: 9. This CDR3 comprises 15 residues. The DNA of the CDR3 is TGTGCCAGCATCAAACCGACAGGGGGCATCACTGAAGCTTTCTTT. As protein: CASIKPTGGITEAFF.

V is TRBV30 and J is TRBJ1-3, with 8 positions matching TRBD1. V lost 2 bases to trimming and J lost 11 bases; unmatched junction nucleotides: 11. The CDR3 extends over 14 amino acids. Germline CDR1 and CDR2: GTSNPN and SVGIG (reference sequence). The CDR3 protein is CAWSRNRGKHAIYF. The CDR3 DNA follows: TGTGCCTGGAGTCGAAACAGGGGGAAACACGCCATATATTTT.